The 32 T cell receptor beta chains below all came from one sample that was sequenced in a study of blood T cells in healthy people across ages. Primed by a sample-barcoded 5' primer and a J-beta primer mix, a second PCR proceeded for 7 to 11 cycles. TCRdb passed the 5' RACE reads through MiXCR, listing each CDR3 protein once. The data show around 700,000 distinct CDR3 sequences, 20% to 30% seen once. The same data also contributed to another study, on T cells of mothers and their children.

Sequences were obtained from blood. The source is a boy between 10 and 17 years old in good health.

The sample holds a few counts of this clonotype. The chain recombines TRBV12-3 or TRBV12-4 with TRBJ2-5, with 11 positions matching TRBD1. The length of the CDR3 is 17 residues. Trimming cost V 2 bases and J 5 bases; bases outside gene matches: 10. CDR3 nucleotide sequence: TGTGCCAGCAGTTTATTAGCGGAGGACAGGGGGCGTGAGACCCAGTACTTC. Translating it yields CASSLLAEDRGRETQYF.

This clonotype appeared a few times. The chain is built from TRBV5-6 and TRBJ1-1; D unresolved. The V gene's germline CDR1 is SGHDT and CDR2 YYEEEE. V lost 2 bases and J 8 bases, leaving 13 bases between the germline ends. The CDR3 runs to 13 residues. The CDR3: CASSLGAFQEAFF. CDR3 coding DNA: TGTGCCAGCAGCTTAGGCGCATTTCAAGAAGCTTTCTTT.

The chain is built from TRBV29-1 and TRBJ2-1, with 10 bases lining up with TRBD2. The J segment lost 1 base and the V segment lost 7 bases, leaving 7 bases of the junction unmatched. The CDR3 sequence is 15 residues long. Looked up from germline, CDR1 is SQVTM and CDR2 is ANQGSEA. CDR3 DNA sequence: TGCAGCGCCGAAGCGGGAGGGCTTTCCTACAATGAGCAGTTCTTC. It encodes CSAEAGGLSYNEQFF.

This clonotype was found a few times. The gene calls are TRBV3-1 and TRBJ2-5; D not resolved. CDR3 size: 17 residues. V lost 4 bases and J 2 bases, leaving 20 bases between the germline ends. Germline loops: CDR1 LGHDT, CDR2 YNNKEL (reference sequence). CDR3 loop: CASSPFFVVPQQETQYF. The DNA for the CDR3 is TGTGCCAGCAGCCCTTTTTTTGTAGTTCCCCAACAAGAGACCCAGTACTTC.

This clonotype occurred a few times. The CDR3: CSVGEGRGETQYF. The CDR3 region has the DNA TGCAGCGTTGGAGAAGGGCGGGGAGAGACCCAGTACTTC. J is TRBJ2-5 and V is TRBV29-1, with D perhaps matching TRBD2 (6 bases). The length of the CDR3 is 13 residues. The V end lost 4 bases, the J end lost 4 bases, and 13 bases lay between the germline ends. CDR1 and CDR2 from the germline V gene are SQVTM and ANQGSEA.

In this sample, this clonotype turned up a few times. The DNA for the CDR3 is TGTGCCAGCTCACCACCGAGGTACACCGGGGAGCTGTTTTTT. Translated, it gives CASSPPRYTGELFF. The chain links TRBV18 to TRBJ2-2, with D hard to call. The CDR3 is 14 amino acids. CDR1 and CDR2 (germline): KGHSH, LQKENI. V was clipped by 0 bases and J by 3 bases, with 5 bases between them.

This clonotype was observed a single time. The gene calls are TRBV5-5 and TRBJ2-1, with D unresolved. In germline, CDR1 is SGHKS, CDR2 YYEKEE (reference sequence). Trimming took off 0 bases at V and 3 bases at J, with 10 bases between the two ends. CDR3 size: 15 residues. The CDR3 DNA reads as TGTGCCAGCAGCTTGGAGGGTGAGGACTACAATGAGCAGTTCTTC. Its translation is CASSLEGEDYNEQFF.

J is TRBJ1-2 and V is TRBV11-2; 7 nucleotides match TRBD1. V gave up 1 base and J gave up 2 bases; unmatched junction bases: 13. CDR3 length: 18 residues. In germline, CDR1 is SGHAT, CDR2 FQNNGV. As DNA, the CDR3 is TGTGCCAGCAGCTTAGTCTCCATCCCGGGACAGACAAACTATGGCTACACCTTC. Encoded protein: CASSLVSIPGQTNYGYTF. Variable domain in full (rest from reference TRBV11-2 and TRBJ1-2): EAGVAQSPRYKIIEKRQSVAFWCNPISGHATLYWYQQILGQGPKLLIQFQNNGVVDDSQLPKDRFSAERLKGVDSTLKIQPAKLEDSAVYLCASSLVSIPGQTNYGYTFGSGTRLTVV.

The V and J genes are TRBV18 and TRBJ1-5; the D is unclear. Between the trimmed V and J ends, which lost 3 bases and 4 bases, there was a span of 16 bases. Looked up from germline, CDR1 is KGHSH and CDR2 is LQKENI. This CDR3 has 16 residues. The DNA of the CDR3 is TGTGCCAGCTCACCGGGCTCCCCGGGGAGAAATCAGCCCCAGCATTTT. The encoded protein is CASSPGSPGRNQPQHF.

This clonotype has a handful of counts. The V gene is TRBV7-9, the J gene TRBJ2-3, with a weak D call TRBD1 (6 bases). CDR3 size: 15 residues. Trimming removed 0 bases from V and 4 bases from J, with 11 bases in between. From germline, CDR1 is SEHNR and CDR2 FQNEAQ (reference sequence). As DNA, the CDR3 is TGTGCCAGCAGCTTAGCCCTGACAGGTCCAGATACGCAGTATTTT. It codes for CASSLALTGPDTQYF.

The chain has TRBV7-3 and TRBJ2-5; 9 nucleotides align to TRBD1. J gave up 5 bases and V 4 bases, and 11 bases lay outside the gene matches. The CDR3 totals 16 residues. Per germline, CDR1 SGHTA and CDR2 FQGTGA. The chain's CDR3 is CASSSAGTGFSETQYF. The CDR3 nucleotides are TGTGCCAGCAGCTCAGCCGGGACAGGGTTTTCGGAGACCCAGTACTTC.

This clonotype occurred a few times. Here the CDR3 reads CASRRVEGAEAFF. DNA for the CDR3: TGTGCCAGCAGGAGGGTAGAGGGCGCTGAAGCTTTCTTT. The chain uses TRBV6-5 and TRBJ1-1; no clear D gene. V gave up 6 bases and J gave up 6 bases, with 14 bases separating them. Germline values: CDR1 MNHEY, CDR2 SVGAGI. The CDR3 is made up of 13 amino acids.

This clonotype was observed a handful of times. The V and J genes are TRBV20-1 and TRBJ2-1; 7 positions match TRBD2. This CDR3 spans 15 amino acids. Germline CDR1 is DFQATT and CDR2 is SNEGSKA (reference sequence). V shed 2 bases, J shed 9 bases, and the junction held 13 bases outside the gene matches. CDR3 sequence reads: CSARLPGLVESEQFF. Here the CDR3 DNA reads TGCAGTGCTAGACTACCCGGACTAGTGGAGAGTGAGCAGTTCTTC.

The CDR3 is CASSPPKGGGPGNTIYF. The CDR3 DNA sequence: TGTGCCAGCAGCCCCCCCAAAGGAGGGGGTCCCGGAAACACCATATATTTT. This sequence joins TRBV28 and TRBJ1-3; D is perhaps TRBD1 (6 bases). Trimming stripped 6 bases from V and 4 bases from J, with 22 bases between. This CDR3 spans 17 amino acids. The germline V gene has CDR1 MDHEN and CDR2 SYDVKM.

This clonotype was seen a few times. The J gene is TRBJ2-7, the V gene TRBV6-5; 8 nucleotides match TRBD1. J was trimmed by 4 bases and V by 4 bases; bases with no gene match: 9. The CDR3 runs to 15 residues. Germline CDR1 is MNHEY and CDR2 is SVGAGI. The CDR3 coding sequence is TGTGCCAGCAGTTCCCTCGGACAGGGTGGGTACGAGCAGTACTTC. As protein: CASSSLGQGGYEQYF.

This clonotype has only a few counts. The rearrangement links TRBV6-5 to TRBJ1-6; D unresolved. The V end lost 2 bases, the J end lost 7 bases, and 12 bases lay between the germline ends. The CDR3 loop spans 15 amino acids. Germline-derived CDR1 and CDR2 are MNHEY and SVGAGI. As DNA, the CDR3 is TGTGCCAGCAGTTACGGGTTACCATTCAATTCACCCCTCCACTTT. Its protein product is CASSYGLPFNSPLHF.

The chain joins TRBV7-2 to TRBJ1-1; D not certain. The V end lost 4 bases, the J end lost 7 bases, and 13 bases lay between the germline ends. The germline CDR1 and CDR2 sequences are SGHTA and FQGNSA. The CDR3 is 13 residues long. CDR3: CASSSPPQLEAFF. The CDR3 DNA sequence: TGTGCCAGCAGCTCCCCACCTCAGCTTGAAGCTTTCTTT.

The chain uses TRBV10-3 and TRBJ1-2, with D maybe TRBD1 (5 bases). V was shortened by 0 bases and J by 1 base, with 9 bases between the two germline ends. The CDR3 length is 15 residues. The germline CDR1 and CDR2 sequences are ENHRY and SYGVKD. The CDR3 reads CAISESADINYGYTF. The DNA of the CDR3 is TGTGCCATCAGTGAGTCAGCGGACATTAACTATGGCTACACCTTC.

This clonotype appeared a few times. The chain couples TRBV11-3 to TRBJ2-3; 12 positions match TRBD2. V trimming: 5 bases; J trimming: 5 bases; junction bases outside the gene matches: 8. Germline CDR1 reads SGHNT; CDR2 reads YENEEA. The length of the CDR3 is 16 residues. CDR3 sequence: CASSARTSGAGDTQYF. DNA of the CDR3: TGTGCCAGCAGCGCTCGGACTAGCGGGGCGGGAGATACGCAGTATTTT.

The V and J genes are TRBV7-2 and TRBJ2-5; TRBD1 is a possible D gene (5 bases). V lost 6 bases to trimming and J lost 0 bases, with 23 bases between them. From germline, CDR1 is SGHTA and CDR2 FQGNSA. This CDR3 has 18 residues. CDR3 DNA: TGTGCCAGCAGTTTCCCTCAACAAGGGGCGGATGACCAAGAGACCCAGTACTTC. It codes for CASSFPQQGADDQETQYF.

The rearrangement uses TRBV5-1 and TRBJ2-5, with 12 bases fitting TRBD2. CDR3 size: 18 residues. Germline lookup yields CDR1 SGHRS and CDR2 YFSETQ. Germline trimming cut 0 bases from V and 4 bases from J; bases unmatched to any gene: 10. The CDR3 sequence is CASSLAGTTSGRVETQYF. CDR3 bases: TGCGCCAGCAGCTTGGCGGGTACGACTAGCGGGAGAGTAGAGACCCAGTACTTC.

The chain recombines TRBV14 with TRBJ2-5, with unresolved D. The CDR3 sequence is 15 residues long. The germline V gene has CDR1 SGHDN and CDR2 FVKESK. V gave up 0 bases and J gave up 4 bases, with 12 bases separating them. DNA of the CDR3: TGTGCCAGCAGCCAAGATAAAAGGTTCGCAGAGACCCAGTACTTC. As protein: CASSQDKRFAETQYF.

The CDR3 region is CSVEGGDDSSYEQYF. The DNA of the CDR3 is TGCAGCGTTGAAGGGGGGGACGATAGCTCCTACGAGCAGTACTTC. V is TRBV29-1 and J is TRBJ2-7; a possible D gene is TRBD2 (6 bases). This CDR3 comprises 15 residues. The V end was cut by 1 base, the J end by 0 bases, with 13 bases between. CDR1 and CDR2 from the germline V gene are SQVTM and ANQGSEA.

Points on this clonotype: An end of the junction differs from the germline gene, which may be a read error. This rearrangement joins TRBV7-9 to TRBJ2-1; 8 positions match TRBD1. Germline V lookup: CDR1 SEHNR, CDR2 FQNEAQ (reference sequence). CDR3 length: 15 amino acids. This CDR3 reads CASSWTGLVYNEQFF. Here the CDR3 DNA reads TGTGCTAGCAGCTGGACAGGGTTGGTCTACAATGAGCAGTTCTTC.

This clonotype came up a few times. The chain joins TRBV18 to TRBJ1-1, with D tentatively TRBD1 (6 bases). Trimming took off 2 bases at V and 1 base at J, with 8 bases between the two ends. Germline loops: CDR1 KGHSH, CDR2 LQKENI. The CDR3 spans 14 residues. The CDR3 DNA reads TGTGCCAGCTCACCAAACAGGGAGAACACTGAAGCTTTCTTT. This codes for CASSPNRENTEAFF.

V usage is TRBV7-9 and J usage is TRBJ2-1; no clear D gene. V lost 7 bases and J 4 bases, leaving 14 bases between the germline ends. Germline V CDR1 and CDR2: SEHNR, FQNEAQ (reference sequence). CDR3 length: 14 residues. The CDR3 loop reads CASTPDSSYNEQFF. CDR3 bases: TGTGCCAGCACCCCTGACTCGTCATACAATGAGCAGTTCTTC.

The chain has TRBV11-2 and TRBJ2-7; TRBD2 matches 11 bases. The CDR3 totals 17 residues. Germline loops: CDR1 SGHAT, CDR2 FQNNGV. Unmatched junction bases numbered 8, after V lost 4 bases and J lost 0 bases. CDR3 sequence (DNA): TGTGCCAGCAGCTCACCGGGACTAGCGGACAGCTCCTACGAGCAGTACTTC. This encodes CASSSPGLADSSYEQYF.

The rearrangement uses TRBV6-5 and TRBJ2-3, with 7 bases that match TRBD2. The CDR3 extends over 12 amino acids. In germline, CDR1 is MNHEY, CDR2 SVGAGI. The ends lost 4 bases at V and 8 bases at J; junction bases unmatched: 3. CDR3 coding DNA: TGTGCCAGCAGTTCGACGGGGGGTACGCAGTATTTT. It encodes CASSSTGGTQYF.

As regards this clonotype: This may come from a read error, since a much larger clone is one base off. The chain employs TRBV7-2 and TRBJ2-7; D possibly uses TRBD1 or TRBD2 (5 bases each). The CDR3 length is 13 residues. Germline-derived CDR1 and CDR2 are SGHTA and FQGNSA. The CDR3 loop is CASGLAERGEQYF. The CDR3 DNA reads TGTGCCAGCGGCTTAGCTGAGAGGGGCGAGCAGTACTTC.

The chain uses TRBV7-9 and TRBJ2-3, with TRBD2 matching over 10 bases. The CDR3 extends over 16 amino acids. Germline CDR1 and CDR2: SEHNR and FQNEAQ (reference sequence). V shed 4 bases, J shed 6 bases, and the junction held 10 bases outside the gene matches. CDR3: CASSSIESGRVDTQYF. The CDR3 coding sequence is TGTGCCAGCAGCTCTATTGAGAGCGGGAGGGTCGATACGCAGTATTTT. Filled out from reference TRBV7-9 and TRBJ2-3, the complete variable domain reads DTGVSQNPRHKITKRGQNVTFRCDPISEHNRLYWYRQTLGQGPEFLTYFQNEAQLEKSRLLSDRFSAERPKGSFSTLEIQRTEQGDSAMYLCASSSIESGRVDTQYFGPGTRLTVL.

The rearrangement links TRBV7-9 to TRBJ2-5, with D possibly called TRBD1 or TRBD2 (5 bases each). V lost 5 bases and J lost 6, with 19 bases in between. The CDR3 runs to 15 residues. Germline CDR1 and CDR2: SEHNR and FQNEAQ (reference sequence). CDR3: CASSPPVTGTKTQYF. The DNA of the CDR3 is TGTGCCAGCAGCCCCCCCGTGACTGGGACGAAGACCCAGTACTTC. The full variable domain, its missing parts supplied by reference TRBV7-9 and TRBJ2-5, is DTGVSQNPRHKITKRGQNVTFRCDPISEHNRLYWYRQTLGQGPEFLTYFQNEAQLEKSRLLSDRFSAERPKGSFSTLEIQRTEQGDSAMYLCASSPPVTGTKTQYFGPGTRLLVL.

This clonotype occurred a few times. The J gene is TRBJ2-7, the V gene TRBV4-3; TRBD2 is a possible D gene (6 bases). The CDR3 spans 14 residues. The ends were cut back, 1 base at V and 6 bases at J, with 13 bases in the middle. Germline values: CDR1 LGHNA, CDR2 YSLEER. This CDR3 is CASSQGAGGGEQYF. CDR3 DNA: TGCGCCAGCAGCCAAGGGGCCGGGGGTGGCGAGCAGTACTTC.